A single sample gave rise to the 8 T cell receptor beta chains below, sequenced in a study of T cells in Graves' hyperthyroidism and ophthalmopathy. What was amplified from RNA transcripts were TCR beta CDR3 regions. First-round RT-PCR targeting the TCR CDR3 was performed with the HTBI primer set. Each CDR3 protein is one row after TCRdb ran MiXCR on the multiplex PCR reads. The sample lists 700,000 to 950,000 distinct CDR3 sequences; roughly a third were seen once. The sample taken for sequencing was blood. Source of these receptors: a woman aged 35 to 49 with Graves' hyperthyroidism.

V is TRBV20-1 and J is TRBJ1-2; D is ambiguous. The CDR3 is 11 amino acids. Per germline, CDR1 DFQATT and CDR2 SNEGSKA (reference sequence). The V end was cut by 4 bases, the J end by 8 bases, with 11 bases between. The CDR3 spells CSAMGNQGYTF. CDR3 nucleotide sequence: TGCAGTGCTATGGGAAATCAGGGCTACACCTTC.

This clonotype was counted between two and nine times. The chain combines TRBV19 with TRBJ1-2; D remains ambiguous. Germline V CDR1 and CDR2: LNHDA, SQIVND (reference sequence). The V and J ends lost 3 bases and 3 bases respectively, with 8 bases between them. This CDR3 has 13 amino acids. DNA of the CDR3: TGTGCCAGTAGTATCGTACAGCACTATGGCTACACCTTC. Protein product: CASSIVQHYGYTF.

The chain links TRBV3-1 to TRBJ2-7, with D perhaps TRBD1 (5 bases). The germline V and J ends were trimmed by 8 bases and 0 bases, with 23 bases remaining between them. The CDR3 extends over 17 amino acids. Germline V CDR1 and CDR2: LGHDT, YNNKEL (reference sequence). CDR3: CASSPTSGQGRSYEQYF. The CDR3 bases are TGTGCCAGCTCACCCACTTCCGGGCAGGGCCGCTCCTACGAGCAGTACTTC.

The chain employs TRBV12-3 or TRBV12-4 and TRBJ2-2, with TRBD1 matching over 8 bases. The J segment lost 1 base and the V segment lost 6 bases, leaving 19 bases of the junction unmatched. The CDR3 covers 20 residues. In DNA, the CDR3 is TGTGCCAGCAGACCGGCCCTGGGACAGGTCGGGACCATGAACACCGGGGAGCTGTTTTTT. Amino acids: CASRPALGQVGTMNTGELFF.

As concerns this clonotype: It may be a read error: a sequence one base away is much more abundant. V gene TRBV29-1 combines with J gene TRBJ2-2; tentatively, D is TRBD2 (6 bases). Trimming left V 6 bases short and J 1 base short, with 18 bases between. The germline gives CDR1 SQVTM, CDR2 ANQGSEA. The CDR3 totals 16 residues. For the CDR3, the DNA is TGCAGCGTCCCCCTCCCACGGGGGAGGAACACCGGGGAGCTGTTTTTT. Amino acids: CSVPLPRGRNTGELFF.

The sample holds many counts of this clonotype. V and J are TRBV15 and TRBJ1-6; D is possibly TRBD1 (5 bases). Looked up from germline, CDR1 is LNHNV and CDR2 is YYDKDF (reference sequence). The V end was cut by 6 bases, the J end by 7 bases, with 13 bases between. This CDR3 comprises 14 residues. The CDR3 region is CATRRDLLNSPLHF. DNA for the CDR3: TGTGCCACCAGGCGGGACCTTCTAAATTCACCCCTCCACTTT.

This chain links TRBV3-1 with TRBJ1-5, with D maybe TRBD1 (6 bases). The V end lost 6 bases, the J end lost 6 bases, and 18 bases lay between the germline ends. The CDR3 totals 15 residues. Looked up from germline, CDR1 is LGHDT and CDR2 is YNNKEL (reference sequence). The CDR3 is CASSLIRRGAQPQHF. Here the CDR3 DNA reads TGTGCCAGCAGTCTCATAAGGAGGGGGGCTCAGCCCCAGCATTTT.

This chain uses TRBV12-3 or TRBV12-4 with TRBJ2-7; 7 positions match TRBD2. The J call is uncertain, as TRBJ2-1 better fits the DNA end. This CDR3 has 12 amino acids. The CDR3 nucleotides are TGTGCCAGCAGTCTGACTAGCAGTGAGCAGTTCTTC. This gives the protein CASSLTSSEQFF.